Below, 26 T cell receptor beta chains from the same sample are listed, as sequenced in a study of molecular identifiers for immune sequencing clone quantification. Using its own MiXCR run on the PCR reads, TCRdb lists one record per CDR3 protein. The data contain around 460,000 distinct CDR3 sequences, over 20% of them singletons. Sequenced sample: naive CD8+ T cells from blood, with Jurkat cell RNA spiked in. This sample's subset: FACS-sorted CD8+CD4-CCR7+CD45RA+ naive T cells. These TCRs come from a human donor in good health. Some libraries in this study had Jurkat cell RNA spiked in.

The sample holds many counts of this clonotype. The rearrangement links TRBV28 to TRBJ2-7; 12 bases are shared with TRBD1. The CDR3 totals 14 residues. V lost 8 bases and J lost 6; bases outside the gene matches: 8. Germline CDR1 is MDHEN and CDR2 is SYDVKM. The CDR3 reads CASERGTGGSEQYF. The CDR3 region has the DNA TGTGCCAGCGAACGCGGGACAGGGGGCTCCGAGCAGTACTTC.

This clonotype was counted many times. The chain combines TRBV6-6 with TRBJ2-3; 12 nucleotides match TRBD2. Germline lookup yields CDR1 MNHNY and CDR2 SVGAGI (reference sequence). Unmatched junction bases numbered 11, after V lost 6 bases and J lost 4 bases. CDR3 length: 17 amino acids. This chain's CDR3 is CASRNRLAGVGPDTQYF. The DNA of the CDR3 is TGTGCCAGCAGGAACCGACTAGCGGGAGTGGGGCCAGATACGCAGTATTTT.

This clonotype has only a few counts. V gene TRBV28 combines with J gene TRBJ2-7; possible D gene TRBD2, 9 bases. The CDR3 is made up of 18 amino acids. V lost 5 bases and J lost 2, with 25 bases in between. Germline V gene data show CDR1 as MDHEN and CDR2 as SYDVKM. The CDR3, as DNA: TGTGCCAGCAGTACCGGGACAGGCTTGGCGGGAGGGCCCTACGAGCAGTACTTC. Its translation: CASSTGTGLAGGPYEQYF.

This clonotype was found a few times. Being one base from a much bigger clone, this may be a read error. The chain is built from TRBV29-1 and TRBJ2-3, with 8 nucleotides matching TRBD1. The germline gives CDR1 SQVTM, CDR2 ANQGSEA. This CDR3 contains 15 residues. V lost 0 bases to trimming and J lost 1 base; unmatched junction nucleotides: 3. The DNA of the CDR3 is TGCAGCGTTGAAGACAGGGGGCGAGGCACAGATACGCAGTATTTT. Encoded protein: CSVEDRGRGTDTQYF.

The genes are TRBV7-9 and TRBJ1-2; the D gene is possibly TRBD1 (6 bases). Germline V CDR1 and CDR2: SEHNR, FQNEAQ (reference sequence). The CDR3 covers 14 residues. V gave up 3 bases and J gave up 6 bases, with 14 bases separating them. DNA for the CDR3: TGTGCCAGCAGCTTGGGGATAGGGGGGGATGGCTACACCTTC. It specifies CASSLGIGGDGYTF.

With respect to this clonotype: A single base separates this from a much larger clone, so it may be a read error. This chain joins TRBV28 and TRBJ1-4; D is unresolved. The V gene lost 2 bases and the J gene lost 7 bases, with 14 bases spanning the gap. CDR3 length: 15 amino acids. Germline CDR1 reads MDHEN; CDR2 reads SYDVKM. The CDR3, as DNA: TGTGCCAGCAGTTTAAAGCTCCAAGGTCCTGAAAAACTGTTTTTT. This sequence encodes CASSLKLQGPEKLFF.

The CDR3 loop reads CASSASLATEETQYF. The DNA of the CDR3 is TGTGCCAGCAGCGCCTCCCTAGCAACGGAAGAGACCCAGTACTTC. The V call is TRBV11-2, the J call TRBJ2-5, with D possibly matching TRBD2 (5 bases). The germline V and J ends were trimmed by 5 bases and 3 bases, with 16 bases remaining between them. The CDR3 has 15 amino acids. Per germline, CDR1 SGHAT and CDR2 FQNNGV. The entire variable domain, with the rest obtained from reference TRBV11-2 and TRBJ2-5, is as follows: EAGVAQSPRYKIIEKRQSVAFWCNPISGHATLYWYQQILGQGPKLLIQFQNNGVVDDSQLPKDRFSAERLKGVDSTLKIQPAKLEDSAVYLCASSASLATEETQYFGPGTRLLVL.

With regard to this clonotype: Just one base apart from a much larger clone, this may be a read error. The CDR3 reads CASSFLRGVHTQYF. CDR3 nucleotides: TGTGCCAGCAGTTTTCTCCGAGGGGTCCATACGCAGTATTTT. The chain joins TRBV27 to TRBJ2-3; D possibly matches TRBD1 or TRBD2 (5 bases each). The CDR3 totals 14 residues. Germline V gene data show CDR1 as MNHEY and CDR2 as SMNVEV (reference sequence). The germline V and J ends were trimmed by 3 bases and 7 bases, with 14 bases remaining between them.

The chain combines TRBV12-3 or TRBV12-4 with TRBJ2-5, with a weak D call TRBD1 (6 bases). Trimming pared 4 bases from V and 4 bases from J, leaving 16 bases between. The CDR3 length is 15 residues. The CDR3 sequence: CASSSIRGGPETQYF. CDR3 DNA sequence: TGTGCCAGCAGTTCCATCCGAGGGGGTCCAGAGACCCAGTACTTC.

This clonotype has just one count. The chain carries TRBV4-3 and TRBJ1-6; TRBD1 might be the D (6 bases). The CDR3 sequence is 16 residues long. V was pared by 1 base and J by 4 bases, with 11 bases between. Per the germline V gene, CDR1 is LGHNA and CDR2 is YSLEER. The CDR3 is CASSQGWTDYNSPLHF. The CDR3 coding sequence is TGCGCCAGCAGCCAAGGATGGACAGATTATAATTCACCCCTCCACTTT.

As to this clonotype: This may stem from a read error, because a much larger clone lies one nucleotide away. The rearrangement links TRBV9 to TRBJ1-3, with a weak D call TRBD1 (5 bases). The V gene's germline CDR1 is SGDLS and CDR2 YYNGEE. Trimming removed 7 bases from V and 0 bases from J, with 8 bases in between. This CDR3 region has 13 residues. The CDR3 sequence: CASGGSSGNTIYF. CDR3 in DNA: TGTGCCAGCGGGGGAAGCTCTGGAAACACCATATATTTT.

V gene TRBV9 combines with J gene TRBJ2-7, with 8 bases aligning to TRBD1. The CDR3 consists of 16 residues. The J segment lost 5 bases and the V segment lost 3 bases, leaving 13 bases of the junction unmatched. CDR1 is SGDLS and CDR2 is YYNGEE in the germline V gene. CDR3 sequence: CASSGGQDREEDEQYF. CDR3 DNA sequence: TGTGCCAGCAGCGGTGGCCAGGACAGGGAAGAGGACGAGCAGTACTTC. Drawing the rest from reference TRBV9 and TRBJ2-7, the complete variable domain is DSGVTQTPKHLITATGQRVTLRCSPRSGDLSVYWYQQSLDQGLQFLIQYYNGEERAKGNILERFSAQQFPDLHSELNLSSLELGDSALYFCASSGGQDREEDEQYFGPGTRLTVT.

This clonotype was seen ten or more times. V is TRBV4-3 and J is TRBJ2-7; tentative D call: TRBD2 (6 bases). In germline, CDR1 is LGHNA, CDR2 YSLEER. The CDR3 is 13 residues long. Trimming pared 1 base from V and 6 bases from J, leaving 10 bases between. The CDR3 spells CASSQGGVGEQYF. CDR3 sequence (DNA): TGCGCCAGCAGCCAAGGCGGGGTCGGCGAGCAGTACTTC.

The rearrangement links TRBV2 to TRBJ1-4; TRBD1 might be the D (6 bases). The CDR3 spans 14 residues. Germline V gives CDR1 SNHLY, CDR2 FYNNEI. V was cut by 4 bases and J by 8 bases, with 14 bases left in between. CDR3 nucleotides: TGTGCCAGCAGTGGACGACAGGTTCGCGAAAAACTGTTTTTT. Protein: CASSGRQVREKLFF.

With respect to this clonotype: The conserved phenylalanine or tryptophan is not found at the CDR3 terminus, so this likely reflects a read error. The rearrangement uses TRBV7-2 and TRBJ2-7; maybe TRBD2 (5 bases). The length of the CDR3 is 15 residues. Trimming removed 1 base from V and 2 bases from J, with 12 bases in between. Germline V CDR1 and CDR2: SGHTA, FQGNSA. This CDR3 is CASSLGPAGTYEQYI. The CDR3 nucleotides are TGTGCCAGCAGCTTAGGTCCTGCGGGCACCTACGAGCAGTACATC.

In its sample, this clonotype was seen many times. The V and J genes are TRBV10-3 and TRBJ2-3; D is perhaps TRBD2 (6 bases). Germline lookup yields CDR1 ENHRY and CDR2 SYGVKD. V was cut by 3 bases and J by 5 bases, with 18 bases left in between. CDR3 length: 16 amino acids. The CDR3 sequence: CAISDRALAGIDTQYF. The CDR3 bases are TGTGCCATCAGTGATCGCGCGTTGGCGGGGATAGATACGCAGTATTTT.

This chain joins TRBV20-1 and TRBJ2-7; either TRBD1 or TRBD2 may fit D (5 bases each). This CDR3 spans 15 amino acids. Trimming left V 6 bases short and J 1 base short, with 19 bases between. CDR1 and CDR2 (germline): DFQATT, SNEGSKA (reference sequence). DNA for the CDR3: TGCAGTGCCCATAGGGACCTGGGGTTATCCTACGAGCAGTACTTC. Protein product: CSAHRDLGLSYEQYF.

This clonotype occurred many times. The genes are TRBV13 and TRBJ2-3, with 13 bases identical to TRBD2. This CDR3 has 14 amino acids. J lost 5 bases, V lost 8 bases, and 4 bases had no gene match. Germline V gene sequence: CDR1 PRHDT, CDR2 FYEKMQ (reference sequence). CDR3 amino acids: CASRLAGGKDTQYF. DNA of the CDR3: TGTGCCAGCCGACTAGCGGGAGGTAAAGATACGCAGTATTTT.

This clonotype came up many times. V gene TRBV7-9 combines with J gene TRBJ2-7; no clear D. Trimming shortened V by 0 bases and J by 2 bases, and 8 bases separated the two germline ends. CDR1 and CDR2 from the germline V gene are SEHNR and FQNEAQ (reference sequence). The CDR3 is 14 residues long. CDR3 amino acids: CASSLAGSTYEQYF. Here the CDR3 DNA reads TGTGCCAGCAGCTTAGCCGGATCCACCTACGAGCAGTACTTC.

With respect to this clonotype: A read error may produce the germline difference seen at one junction end. This chain connects TRBV7-9 to TRBJ2-7; D is possibly TRBD1 or TRBD2 (5 bases each). Per the germline V gene, CDR1 is SEHNR and CDR2 is FQNEAQ (reference sequence). This CDR3 is 14 amino acids long. CDR3: CASSAPGPLLEQCF. The CDR3 DNA sequence: TGTGCCAGCAGCGCACCGGGACCCCTCCTCGAGCAGTGCTTC.

This clonotype was observed once. Given a much more abundant clone one base away, this may be a read error. The chain joins TRBV14 to TRBJ2-3; the D gene is possibly TRBD1 (5 bases). The CDR3 loop spans 15 amino acids. Trimming pared 3 bases from V and 2 bases from J, leaving 12 bases between. From germline, CDR1 is SGHDN and CDR2 FVKESK. CDR3 in DNA: TGTGCCAGCAGCCACGGCAGGGATATCACAGATACGCAGTATTTT. Translation gives CASSHGRDITDTQYF.

The table lists this clonotype with many counts. This rearrangement joins TRBV28 to TRBJ1-1; tentatively, D is TRBD1 (5 bases). In germline, CDR1 is MDHEN, CDR2 SYDVKM. V was clipped by 11 bases and J by 6 bases, with 13 bases between them. This CDR3 has 11 amino acids. CDR3 protein: CAVRWGSEAFF. For the CDR3, the DNA is TGTGCCGTCCGCTGGGGGTCTGAAGCTTTCTTT.

This clonotype has a count of ten or more. This sequence joins TRBV7-9 and TRBJ1-1, with D hard to call. Germline CDR1 reads SEHNR; CDR2 reads FQNEAQ (reference sequence). Trimming took off 3 bases at V and 0 bases at J, with 8 bases between the two ends. The CDR3 has 14 residues. CDR3 bases: TGTGCCAGCAGCTTGACCATAGTGAACACTGAAGCTTTCTTT. This encodes CASSLTIVNTEAFF.

This clonotype was detected only a few times. The junction shows a germline mismatch at one end, possibly a read error. The CDR3 is CSVPASSYTYKQYF. Here the CDR3 DNA reads TGCAGCGTCCCCGCGAGCTCCTATACCTACAAGCAGTACTTC. The genes are TRBV29-1 and TRBJ2-7; D is uncertain. Germline values: CDR1 SQVTM, CDR2 ANQGSEA. CDR3 length: 14 amino acids.

This clonotype has at least ten counts. The CDR3 nucleotides are TGTGCCAGCAGCATGGTAGCGGGAGATTCAGATACGCAGTATTTT. Translated: CASSMVAGDSDTQYF. The gene calls are TRBV7-3 and TRBJ2-3; 9 bases are shared with TRBD2. CDR1 and CDR2 from the germline V gene are SGHTA and FQGTGA. J gave up 4 bases and V 5 bases, and 7 bases lay outside the gene matches. The CDR3 totals 15 residues.

This clonotype was counted a few times. The chain couples TRBV10-3 to TRBJ2-5; D tentatively reads TRBD1 or TRBD2 (5 bases each). CDR3 length equals 15 residues. Trimming cost V 1 base and J 5 bases, with 14 bases left between them. Germline V gene sequence: CDR1 ENHRY, CDR2 SYGVKD. DNA for the CDR3: TGTGCCATCAGTGAGTGGGACGGCCGAGGGGAGACCCAGTACTTC. Its protein is CAISEWDGRGETQYF.